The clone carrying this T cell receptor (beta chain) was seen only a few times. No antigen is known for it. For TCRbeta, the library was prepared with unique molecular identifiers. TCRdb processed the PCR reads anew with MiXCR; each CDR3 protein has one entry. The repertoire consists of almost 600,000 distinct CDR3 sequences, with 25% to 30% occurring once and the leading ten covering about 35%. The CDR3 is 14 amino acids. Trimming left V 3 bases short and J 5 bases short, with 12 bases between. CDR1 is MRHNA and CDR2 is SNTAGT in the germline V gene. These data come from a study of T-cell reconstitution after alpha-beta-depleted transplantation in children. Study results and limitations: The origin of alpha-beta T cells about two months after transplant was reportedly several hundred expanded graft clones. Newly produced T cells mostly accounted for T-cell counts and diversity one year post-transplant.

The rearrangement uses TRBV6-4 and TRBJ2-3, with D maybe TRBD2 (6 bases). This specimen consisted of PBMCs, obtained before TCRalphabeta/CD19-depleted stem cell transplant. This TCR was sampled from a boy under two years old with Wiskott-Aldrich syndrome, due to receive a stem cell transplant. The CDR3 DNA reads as TGTGCCAGCAGTGAACGGGGGTTGATAGATACGCAGTATTTT. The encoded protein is CASSERGLIDTQYF.